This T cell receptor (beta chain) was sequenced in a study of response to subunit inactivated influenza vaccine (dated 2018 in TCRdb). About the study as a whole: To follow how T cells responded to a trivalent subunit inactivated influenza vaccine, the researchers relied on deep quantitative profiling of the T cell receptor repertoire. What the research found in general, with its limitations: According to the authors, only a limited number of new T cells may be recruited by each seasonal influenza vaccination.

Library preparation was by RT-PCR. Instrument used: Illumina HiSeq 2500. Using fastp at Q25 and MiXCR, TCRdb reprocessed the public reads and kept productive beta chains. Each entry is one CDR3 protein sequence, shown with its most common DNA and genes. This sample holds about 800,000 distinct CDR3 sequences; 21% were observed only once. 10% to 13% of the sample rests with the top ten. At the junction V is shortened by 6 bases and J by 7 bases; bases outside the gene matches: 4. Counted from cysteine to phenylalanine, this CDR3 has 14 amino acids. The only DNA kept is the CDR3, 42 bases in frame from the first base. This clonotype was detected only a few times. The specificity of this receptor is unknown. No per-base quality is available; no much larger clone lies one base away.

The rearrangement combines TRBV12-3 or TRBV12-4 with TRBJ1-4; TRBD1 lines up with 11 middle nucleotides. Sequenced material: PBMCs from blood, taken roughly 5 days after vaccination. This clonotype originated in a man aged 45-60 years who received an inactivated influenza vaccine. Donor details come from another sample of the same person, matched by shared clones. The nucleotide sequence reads TGTGCCAGCAGACCCGGGACAGGGGGTGAAAAACTGTTTTTT. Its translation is CASRPGTGGEKLFF.